The clone carrying this T cell receptor (beta chain) was detected ten times or more. What it recognizes is unknown. The data stem from a study of T cells in Graves' hyperthyroidism and ophthalmopathy. Study-wide findings and caveats: A 13 V-J signature model discriminated ophthalmopathy versus stable hyperthyroidism.

No ophthalmopathy progression within 18 months constituted stable Graves' hyperthyroidism. Hyperthyroidism in the patients, aged 18 to 65, was newly diagnosed and under 2 months in duration. A patient was excluded if there was uncontrolled infection, other autoimmune disease, pregnancy or lactation. The CDR3 regions of TCR beta were amplified from RNA transcripts. With the HTBI primer set, the TCR CDR3 went through a first round of RT-PCR. In TCRdb, the multiplex PCR reads were re-called with MiXCR into one record per CDR3 protein. The table shows 200,000 to 250,000 distinct CDR3 sequences, with 15% to 20% occurring only once. The sequence derives from a man in his forties or fifties with Graves' hyperthyroidism. The material sequenced was blood.

The chain's CDR3 is CASSLGRLNEQYF. In nucleotides, the CDR3 is TGTGCCAGCAGCTTAGGCCGATTGAACGAGCAGTACTTC. The chain employs TRBV13 and TRBJ2-7; D is unclear. The germline V gene has CDR1 PRHDT and CDR2 FYEKMQ (reference sequence). Trimming pared 0 bases from V and 5 bases from J, leaving 8 bases between. This CDR3 contains 13 residues.